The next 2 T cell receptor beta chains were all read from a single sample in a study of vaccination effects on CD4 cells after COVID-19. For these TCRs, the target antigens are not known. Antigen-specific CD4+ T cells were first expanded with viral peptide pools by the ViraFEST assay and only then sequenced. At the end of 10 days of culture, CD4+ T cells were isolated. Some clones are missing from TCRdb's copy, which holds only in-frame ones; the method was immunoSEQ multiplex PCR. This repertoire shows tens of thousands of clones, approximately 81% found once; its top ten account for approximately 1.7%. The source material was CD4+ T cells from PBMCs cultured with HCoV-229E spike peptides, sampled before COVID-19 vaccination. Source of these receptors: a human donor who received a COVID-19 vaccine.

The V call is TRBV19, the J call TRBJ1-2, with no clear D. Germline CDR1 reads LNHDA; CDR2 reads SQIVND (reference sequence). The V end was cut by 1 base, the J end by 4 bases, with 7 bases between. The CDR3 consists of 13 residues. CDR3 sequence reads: CASSIGAAYGYTF. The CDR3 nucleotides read TGTGCCAGTAGTATAGGCGCAGCCTATGGCTACACCTTC.

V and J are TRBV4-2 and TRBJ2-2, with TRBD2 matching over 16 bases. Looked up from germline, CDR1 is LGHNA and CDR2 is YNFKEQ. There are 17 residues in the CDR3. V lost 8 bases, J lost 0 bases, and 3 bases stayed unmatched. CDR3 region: CASRGLAGGSNTGELFF. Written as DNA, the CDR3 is TGTGCCAGCCGGGGACTAGCGGGGGGGTCGAACACCGGGGAGCTGTTTTTT.